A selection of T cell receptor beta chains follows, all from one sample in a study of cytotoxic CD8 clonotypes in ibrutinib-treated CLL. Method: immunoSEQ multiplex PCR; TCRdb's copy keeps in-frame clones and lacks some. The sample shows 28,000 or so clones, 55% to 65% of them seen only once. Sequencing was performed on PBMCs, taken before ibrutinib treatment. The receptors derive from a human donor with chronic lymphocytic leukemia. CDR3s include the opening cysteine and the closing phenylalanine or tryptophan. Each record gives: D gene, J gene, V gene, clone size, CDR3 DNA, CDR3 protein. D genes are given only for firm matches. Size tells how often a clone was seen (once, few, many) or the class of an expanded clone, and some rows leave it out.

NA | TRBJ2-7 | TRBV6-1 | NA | TGTGCCAGCAGTGAGATCCTCGGGGAGATCTACGAGCAGTACTTC | CASSEILGEIYEQYF
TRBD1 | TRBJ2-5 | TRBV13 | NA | TGTGCCAGCAGCTTCCGACAGGGAAAAGAGACCCAGTACTTC | CASSFRQGKETQYF
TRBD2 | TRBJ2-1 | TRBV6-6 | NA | TGTGCCAGCAGTTATAAGGGACTAGCGGAAGTAACATTCTTC | CASSYKGLAEVTFF
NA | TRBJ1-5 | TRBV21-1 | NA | TGTGCCAGCAGCACGATGGGGACGGCCAGTAAACGAAGCAATCAGCCCCAGCATTTT | CASSTMGTASKRSNQPQHF
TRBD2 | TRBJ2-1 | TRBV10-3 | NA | TGTGCCATCAGTCCGGGACTAGGTCAAAATGAGCAGTTCTTC | CAISPGLGQNEQFF
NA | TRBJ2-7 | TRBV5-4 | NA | TGTGCCAGCAGCTTGAGCTCGGGATACATTACCTACGAGCAGTACTTC | CASSLSSGYITYEQYF
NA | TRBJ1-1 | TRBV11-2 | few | TGTGCCAGCAGCCCCGCCTCGGAGCGATATGAAGCTTTCTTT | CASSPASERYEAFF
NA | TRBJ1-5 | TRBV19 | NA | TGTGCCAGTAGTTCAAGTCTGGACGCTAGTGGCAATCAGCCCCAGCATTTT | CASSSSLDASGNQPQHF
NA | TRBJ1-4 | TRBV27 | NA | TGTGCCAGCAGTCAATCGATATCATCCCGTGAAAAACTGTTTTTT | CASSQSISSREKLFF
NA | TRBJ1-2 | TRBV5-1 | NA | TGCGCCAGCAGCATGAGACACGGCAACTATGGCTACACCTTC | CASSMRHGNYGYTF
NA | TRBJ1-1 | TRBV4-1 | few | TGCGCCAGCGCCCCCCCAGGGGCCTGGGGTGAAGCTTTCTTT | CASAPPGAWGEAFF
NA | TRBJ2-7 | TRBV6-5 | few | TGTGCCAGCAGGTCAACTTACGAGCAGTACTTC | CASRSTYEQYF
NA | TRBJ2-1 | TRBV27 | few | TGTGCCAGCAGTTGGACTGGGGCCTCCTACAATGAGCAGTTCTTC | CASSWTGASYNEQFF
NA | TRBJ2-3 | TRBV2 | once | TGTGCCAGCAGTGAATTCGGACCAGATACGCAGTATTTT | CASSEFGPDTQYF
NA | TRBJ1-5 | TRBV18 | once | TGTGCCAGCTCACCACGGGCGGGGGACAATCAGCCCCAGCATTTT | CASSPRAGDNQPQHF
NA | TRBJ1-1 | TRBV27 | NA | TGTGCCAGCAGCTCCACCCCCTGGGTGGGCACTGAAGCTTTCTTT | CASSSTPWVGTEAFF
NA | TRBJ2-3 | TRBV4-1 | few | TGCGCCAGCAGCCACATCACAGATACGCAGTATTTT | CASSHITDTQYF
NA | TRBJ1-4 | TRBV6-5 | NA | TGTGCCAGCAGTTACAGCGGGGGAGACGAAAAACTGTTTTTT | CASSYSGGDEKLFF
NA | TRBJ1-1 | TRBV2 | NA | TGTGCCAGCAGTGATTCGGTGAACACTGAAGCTTTCTTT | CASSDSVNTEAFF
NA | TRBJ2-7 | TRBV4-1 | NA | TGCGCCAGCAGCCAAGATTCGCGGATAACCTACGAGCAGTACTTC | CASSQDSRITYEQYF
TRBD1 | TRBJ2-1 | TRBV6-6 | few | TGTGCCAGCAGTTACGGGCAGGGGGCTTTCGGTGAGCAGTTCTTC | CASSYGQGAFGEQFF
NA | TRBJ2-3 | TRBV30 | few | TGTGCCGGAACCGACGGGGATACGCAGTATTTT | CAGTDGDTQYF
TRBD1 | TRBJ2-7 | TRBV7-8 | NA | TGTGCCAGCAGCTTAGGACAGGGCCTTTTATTCTACGAGCAGTACTTC | CASSLGQGLLFYEQYF
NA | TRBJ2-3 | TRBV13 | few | TGTGCCAGCAGCTTCCAAGGACCCCGAAGCACAGATACGCAGTATTTT | CASSFQGPRSTDTQYF
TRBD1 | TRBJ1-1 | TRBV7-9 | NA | TGTGCCAGCAGTCGGACAGGGGGGACAGGCAACACTGAAGCTTTCTTT | CASSRTGGTGNTEAFF
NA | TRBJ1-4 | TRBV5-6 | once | TGTGCCAGCAGCTTTAGGTCTACCCCAACTAATGAAAAACTGTTTTTT | CASSFRSTPTNEKLFF
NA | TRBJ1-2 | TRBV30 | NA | TGTGCCTGGATCCCCTGGGACAAAACTAACTATGGCTACACCTTC | CAWIPWDKTNYGYTF
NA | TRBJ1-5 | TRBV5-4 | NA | TGTGCCAGCAGCCGCGAGGGGGGGAGGGGGCCCCAGCATTTT | CASSREGGRGPQHF
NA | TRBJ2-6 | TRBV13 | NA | TGTGCCAGCAGCCACGGATCTGGGGCCAACGTCCTGACTTTC | CASSHGSGANVLTF
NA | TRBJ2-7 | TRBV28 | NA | TGTGCCAGCAGTGAGACAGGGAGGTTGAACGAGCAGTACTTC | CASSETGRLNEQYF
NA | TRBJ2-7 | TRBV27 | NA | TGTGCCAGCAGTTTTAGCCAGGCCGGCTCCTACGAGCAGTACTTC | CASSFSQAGSYEQYF
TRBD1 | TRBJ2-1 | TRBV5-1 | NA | TGCGCCAGCAGCACAAGGACAGGCTCTAGCTCCTACAATGAGCAGTTCTTC | CASSTRTGSSSYNEQFF
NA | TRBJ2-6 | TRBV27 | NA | TGTGCCAGCAGTTACCGGGACACGGCCACCCTGGGTGGGGCCAACGTCCTGACTTTC | CASSYRDTATLGGANVLTF
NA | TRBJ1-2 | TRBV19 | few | TGTGCCAGTAACCCGAGGGAAAACTATGGCTACACCTTC | CASNPRENYGYTF
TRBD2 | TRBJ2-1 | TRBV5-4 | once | TGTGCCAGCAGCTTGGTGCGGGGGGGATACAATGAGCAGTTCTTC | CASSLVRGGYNEQFF
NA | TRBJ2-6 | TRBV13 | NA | TGTGCCAGCAACATCTGGAATGGGGCCAACGTCCTGACTTTC | CASNIWNGANVLTF